The next 29 T cell receptor beta chains were all read from a single sample in a study of molecular identifiers for immune sequencing clone quantification. TCRdb re-called the PCR reads through MiXCR, storing one row per CDR3 protein. In the table there are 600,000 to 650,000 distinct CDR3 sequences, around 20% of which are singletons. Specimen: naive CD8+ T cells from blood, with Jurkat cell RNA spiked in. Indicated subset: FACS-sorted CD8+CD4-CCR7+CD45RA+ naive T cells. These receptors all come from a human donor in good health. Some libraries in this study had Jurkat cell RNA spiked in.

The chain links TRBV27 to TRBJ2-7, with D perhaps matching TRBD1 or TRBD2 (5 bases each). There are 15 residues in the CDR3. The ends were cut back, 6 bases at V and 2 bases at J, with 17 bases in the middle. Germline assignment: CDR1 MNHEY and CDR2 SMNVEV (reference sequence). DNA for the CDR3: TGTGCCAGCAGGGGGGATGAAAAGGTTCCCTACGAGCAGTACTTC. This sequence encodes CASRGDEKVPYEQYF.

On this clonotype itself: This may stem from a read error, because a much larger clone lies one nucleotide away. The chain uses TRBV9 and TRBJ1-1; no reliable D call. Germline loops: CDR1 SGDLS, CDR2 YYNGEE. The CDR3 is 13 residues long. DNA for the CDR3: TGTGCCAGCGGCGTTCAGGTGTCCACTGAAGCTTTCTTT. This encodes CASGVQVSTEAFF.

This clonotype was counted between two and nine times. The chain carries TRBV27 and TRBJ2-1; tentatively, D is TRBD1 (5 bases). Between the trimmed V and J ends, which lost 5 bases and 0 bases, there was a span of 20 bases. The CDR3 runs to 18 residues. CDR1 and CDR2 (germline): MNHEY, SMNVEV (reference sequence). The CDR3 DNA is TGTGCCAGCAGTGTAATATCCAGGGCCAGAAGCTCCTACAATGAGCAGTTCTTC. Amino acids: CASSVISRARSSYNEQFF.

In this sample, this clonotype turned up many times. The chain's CDR3 is CAGGIQLGGQGPTYEQYF. In DNA, the CDR3 is TGTGCCGGCGGGATACAGCTTGGGGGCCAGGGCCCCACCTACGAGCAGTACTTC. This chain links TRBV5-4 with TRBJ2-7; the D call may be TRBD1 or TRBD2 (6 bases each). Germline lookup yields CDR1 SGHNT and CDR2 YYREEE (reference sequence). The CDR3 has 18 residues. V was shortened by 10 bases and J by 2 bases, with 31 bases between the two germline ends.

About this clonotype itself: This may be a read error, as it is one base from a much larger clone. V is TRBV3-1 and J is TRBJ1-2, with D hard to call. CDR1 LGHDT and CDR2 YNNKEL come from the germline V gene (reference sequence). This CDR3 contains 16 residues. The CDR3 loop reads CASSQENHRYNYGYAF. The CDR3 DNA reads TGTGCCAGCAGCCAAGAGAACCACCGGTACAACTATGGCTACGCCTTC.

In its sample, this clonotype was seen many times. The rearrangement joins TRBV7-9 to TRBJ1-1, with D hard to call. Trimming pared 1 base from V and 6 bases from J, leaving 9 bases between. CDR1 is SEHNR and CDR2 is FQNEAQ in the germline V gene (reference sequence). The CDR3 is 13 residues long. The CDR3 DNA follows: TGTGCCAGCAGCTTAGACTACGGCTCTGAAGCTTTCTTT. Its protein product is CASSLDYGSEAFF.

There are many counts of this clonotype. CDR3 protein: CASIPWEGAVNTGELFF. The CDR3 coding sequence is TGTGCCAGCATCCCCTGGGAGGGGGCGGTTAACACCGGGGAGCTGTTTTTT. This chain uses TRBV5-6 with TRBJ2-2, with D possibly called TRBD1 or TRBD2 (7 bases each). CDR1 is SGHDT, CDR2 YYEEEE, per germline. The CDR3 sequence is 17 residues long. V was pared by 6 bases and J by 2 bases, with 20 bases between. Together with reference TRBV5-6 and TRBJ2-2, the CDR3 gives the full variable domain: DAGVTQSPTHLIKTRGQQVTLRCSPKSGHDTVSWYQQALGQGPQFIFQYYEEEERQRGNFPDRFSGHQFPNYSSELNVNALLLGDSALYLCASIPWEGAVNTGELFFGEGSRLTVL.

This clonotype has more than one count but fewer than ten. The chain uses TRBV4-1 and TRBJ2-1; TRBD2 matches 12 bases. CDR1 and CDR2 (germline): MGHRA, YSYEKL. The V segment lost 4 bases and the J segment 5 bases; nucleotides outside the gene matches: 12. This CDR3 has 18 residues. Here the CDR3 reads CASSPTRPGLAGHNEQFF. The CDR3 DNA reads TGCGCCAGCAGCCCGACCCGACCGGGACTAGCGGGTCACAATGAGCAGTTCTTC.

This clonotype was recorded many times. V and J are TRBV5-1 and TRBJ2-7; a possible D gene is TRBD2 (5 bases). V was pared by 4 bases and J by 2 bases, with 16 bases between. This CDR3 contains 15 residues. Looked up from germline, CDR1 is SGHRS and CDR2 is YFSETQ. The CDR3 DNA follows: TGCGCCAGCAGCCCGGGGTTTTCAGCCGCCTACGAGCAGTACTTC. The encoded protein is CASSPGFSAAYEQYF.

To note about this clonotype: One junction end does not reproduce the germline sequence, and a read error may be involved. This chain connects TRBV30 to TRBJ2-7; perhaps TRBD1 as D (6 bases). Germline lookup yields CDR1 GTSNPN and CDR2 SVGIG (reference sequence). There are 13 residues in the CDR3. The CDR3 bases are TGTGTCTGGGGGACAACCCGCCCCTACGAGCAGTACTTC. Its protein product is CVWGTTRPYEQYF.

For this clonotype: A much larger clone lies one base from this, so it may be a read error. This chain uses TRBV9 with TRBJ2-7, with D perhaps matching TRBD2 (6 bases). In germline, CDR1 is SGDLS, CDR2 YYNGEE. The ends were cut back, 0 bases at V and 4 bases at J, with 14 bases in the middle. This CDR3 spans 15 amino acids. For the CDR3, the DNA is TGTGCCAGCAGCGTAGCTAGCAGGGAGGAATACGAGCAGTACTTC. It translates to CASSVASREEYEQYF.

This clonotype appeared a single time. The CDR3 ends on some other residue instead of the conserved phenylalanine or tryptophan, so this is likely a read error. V and J are TRBV7-7 and TRBJ1-5; TRBD1 aligns across 10 bases. V was pared by 6 bases and J by 5 bases, with 7 bases of the junction left unmatched. The germline CDR1 and CDR2 sequences are SSHAT and FNYEAQ (reference sequence). The CDR3 covers 15 residues. For the CDR3, the DNA is TGTGCCAGCAGAGATGCCGGGACAGGGGATCAGCCCCAGCATTAT. Protein sequence: CASRDAGTGDQPQHY.

This clonotype came up many times. The V gene is TRBV6-2 or TRBV6-3, the J gene TRBJ1-1, with D unclear. CDR3 length equals 13 residues. Looked up from germline, CDR1 is MNHEY and CDR2 is SVGEGT. Trimming stripped 5 bases from V and 2 bases from J, with 9 bases between. The DNA of the CDR3 is TGTGCCAGCAGTGTGACAAGAAACACTGAAGCTTTCTTT. Protein: CASSVTRNTEAFF.

This clonotype was seen ten or more times. The rearrangement uses TRBV14 and TRBJ2-2; the D is unclear. Trimming removed 0 bases at V and 3 bases at J, with 14 bases between. CDR1 and CDR2 from the germline V gene are SGHDN and FVKESK. The CDR3 runs 17 residues. This CDR3 reads CASSQEASGRYTGELFF. In DNA form, the CDR3 reads TGTGCCAGCAGCCAAGAGGCGTCGGGCAGATACACCGGGGAGCTGTTTTTT.

In its sample, this clonotype was seen many times. The genes are TRBV7-9 and TRBJ1-1; the match to TRBD1 covers 8 bases. Trimming took 0 bases from V and 5 from J; bases not matched to a gene: 8. Germline V gene data show CDR1 as SEHNR and CDR2 as FQNEAQ (reference sequence). The length of the CDR3 is 16 residues. CDR3 protein: CASSLAPYTGGTEAFF. DNA for the CDR3: TGTGCCAGCAGCTTAGCGCCGTATACAGGGGGGACTGAAGCTTTCTTT. The whole variable domain, remainder taken from reference TRBV7-9 and TRBJ1-1, is DTGVSQNPRHKITKRGQNVTFRCDPISEHNRLYWYRQTLGQGPEFLTYFQNEAQLEKSRLLSDRFSAERPKGSFSTLEIQRTEQGDSAMYLCASSLAPYTGGTEAFFGQGTRLTVV.

This sequence joins TRBV20-1 and TRBJ2-7; D remains ambiguous. The V end was cut by 0 bases, the J end by 4 bases, with 10 bases between. This CDR3 spans 13 amino acids. CDR1 DFQATT and CDR2 SNEGSKA come from the germline V gene (reference sequence). The CDR3 sequence is CSARDLGSYEQYF. The CDR3 DNA is TGCAGTGCTAGAGATCTAGGGTCTTACGAGCAGTACTTC.

Comments on this clonotype: A much larger clonotype is one base distant, so this may be a read error. This chain joins TRBV5-6 and TRBJ2-5, with D hard to call. The CDR3 spans 15 residues. The V end was cut by 7 bases, the J end by 2 bases, with 18 bases between. Per germline, CDR1 SGHDT and CDR2 YYEEEE. CDR3 nucleotide sequence: TGTGCCAGCGGCTCCCACCCGACGGAGCAAGAGACCCAGTACTTC. Encoded protein: CASGSHPTEQETQYF.

This clonotype occurred many times. J is TRBJ2-7 and V is TRBV4-3; D could derive from TRBD1 or TRBD2 (5 bases each). CDR1 is LGHNA and CDR2 is YSLEER in the germline V gene. Trimming took off 4 bases at V and 2 bases at J, with 15 bases between the two ends. The CDR3 extends over 15 amino acids. The CDR3 loop is CASSLTRDRAYEQYF. The DNA of the CDR3 is TGCGCCAGCAGCCTGACGAGGGACCGGGCCTACGAGCAGTACTTC.

The V and J genes are TRBV14 and TRBJ2-2; 8 bases agree with TRBD1. The germline CDR1 and CDR2 sequences are SGHDN and FVKESK. CDR3 length: 17 amino acids. Trimming at V came to 5 bases and at J to 3 bases, leaving 11 bases not matched to a gene. The CDR3 nucleotides read TGTGCCAGCAGCAAACAACCGGGACAGGACTACACCGGGGAGCTGTTTTTT. Its protein product is CASSKQPGQDYTGELFF.

This clonotype was seen at least ten times. The rearrangement uses TRBV5-5 and TRBJ2-7, with 8 bases that match TRBD1. The germline V gene has CDR1 SGHKS and CDR2 YYEKEE (reference sequence). The CDR3 consists of 16 residues. Germline trimming cut 4 bases from V and 2 bases from J; bases unmatched to any gene: 11. The chain's CDR3 is CASSPTPATGAYEQYF. The DNA of the CDR3 is TGTGCCAGCAGCCCCACCCCCGCGACAGGGGCCTACGAGCAGTACTTC.

This chain links TRBV6-5 with TRBJ2-1; TRBD1 matches 9 bases. Per the germline V gene, CDR1 is MNHEY and CDR2 is SVGAGI. J was trimmed by 2 bases and V by 9 bases; bases with no gene match: 5. The CDR3 loop spans 14 amino acids. For the CDR3, the DNA is TGTGCCAGTCACCGGGACAGGGCCTACAATGAGCAGTTCTTC. Translating it yields CASHRDRAYNEQFF.

This clonotype was detected many times. The gene calls are TRBV28 and TRBJ2-1, with a possible D match to TRBD2 (6 bases). The CDR3 totals 17 residues. Trimming cost V 6 bases and J 5 bases, with 23 bases left between them. Germline lookup yields CDR1 MDHEN and CDR2 SYDVKM. The chain's CDR3 is CASSPLPHSREDNEQFF. CDR3 sequence (DNA): TGTGCCAGCAGCCCCCTCCCCCACTCGCGGGAAGACAATGAGCAGTTCTTC.

This clonotype was seen at least ten times. The genes are TRBV12-3 or TRBV12-4 and TRBJ1-4; D unclear. The CDR3 contains 16 residues. Trimming took 3 bases from V and 1 from J, leaving 12 bases between them. The CDR3 loop is CASSFLPQGTNEKLFF. The CDR3 nucleotides are TGTGCCAGCAGTTTCTTGCCCCAAGGAACTAATGAAAAACTGTTTTTT.

The rearrangement uses TRBV4-1 and TRBJ2-7; no clear D gene. Looked up from germline, CDR1 is MGHRA and CDR2 is YSYEKL. V lost 3 bases to trimming and J lost 2 bases, with 11 bases between them. The CDR3 is 14 amino acids. CDR3 sequence reads: CASSHSPSTYEQYF. The CDR3 region has the DNA TGCGCCAGCAGCCACAGCCCTTCCACCTACGAGCAGTACTTC.

Ten or more counts support this clonotype. The chain is built from TRBV5-1 and TRBJ2-7; possibly TRBD1 for D (5 bases). The V end lost 4 bases, the J end lost 2 bases, and 13 bases lay between the germline ends. The CDR3 is made up of 14 amino acids. Germline CDR1 SGHRS, CDR2 YFSETQ. CDR3 nucleotides: TGCGCCAGCAGCCCTAACGACAGTGCCTACGAGCAGTACTTC. This translates into CASSPNDSAYEQYF.

This chain connects TRBV3-1 to TRBJ2-5; possibly TRBD1 for D (6 bases). Germline CDR1 reads LGHDT; CDR2 reads YNNKEL (reference sequence). CDR3 length: 15 amino acids. The germline V and J ends were trimmed by 1 base and 5 bases, with 14 bases remaining between them. The CDR3, as DNA: TGTGCCAGCAGCCAAGGCTATGGGGGCGGGGAGACCCAGTACTTC. Translating gives CASSQGYGGGETQYF.

The V and J genes are TRBV15 and TRBJ2-1; D is possibly TRBD1 (6 bases). Trimming took 0 bases from V and 10 from J, leaving 13 bases between them. Germline CDR1 is LNHNV and CDR2 is YYDKDF (reference sequence). The CDR3 length is 14 residues. Here the CDR3 DNA reads TGTGCCACCAGCAGAGAAACAGGGAGAGACGAGCAGTTCTTC. The encoded protein is CATSRETGRDEQFF.

This clonotype was observed many times. The chain recombines TRBV9 with TRBJ1-4; D remains unclear. Germline V gives CDR1 SGDLS, CDR2 YYNGEE. This CDR3 comprises 14 residues. V lost 0 bases and J lost 13, with 16 bases in between. CDR3 DNA sequence: TGTGCCAGCAGCGTAGATCCGGGCCCGGTACCACTGTTTTTT. Encoded protein: CASSVDPGPVPLFF.

This clonotype was detected many times. This sequence joins TRBV5-1 and TRBJ1-4, with a possible D match to TRBD1 (6 bases). CDR1 and CDR2 (germline): SGHRS, YFSETQ. The CDR3 length is 15 residues. V was shortened by 0 bases and J by 7 bases, with 13 bases between the two germline ends. The CDR3 region has the DNA TGCGCCAGCAGCTTGGAGGGGGGGAAGGCTGAAAAACTGTTTTTT. Its translation is CASSLEGGKAEKLFF.